The sample holds a few counts of the clone carrying this T cell receptor (beta chain). Its antigen is unidentified. This specimen belongs to a study of CD8 T cells in ankylosing spondylitis. Findings and caveats of the study: Previous work reported some of these motif variants in the synovial fluid and blood of reactive arthritis. Ankylosing spondylitis blood appeared to be characterized by a TCR beta motif of under 10 highly homologous variants. Reportedly, matched ankylosing spondylitis synovial fluid was significantly enriched for disease-linked clones.

Quantitative molecular-barcoded 5'-RACE generated the TCR beta libraries. From the 5' RACE reads, TCRdb called clonotypes with MiXCR, one entry per CDR3 protein. Of about 320,000 distinct CDR3 sequences in the sample, 11% were seen once. This clonotype was sampled from a female donor with ankylosing spondylitis or in good health (not recorded which). Sequenced material: blood, either unsorted or a sorted T cell fraction (not recorded which).

The CDR3 coding sequence is TGTGCCAGCAGTCCTATTCGACAGGGAGGGACTGAAGCTTTCTTT. Translating gives CASSPIRQGGTEAFF. The chain uses TRBV27 and TRBJ1-1, with 7 bases matching TRBD1. J lost 5 bases, V lost 5 bases, and 11 bases had no gene match. The V gene's germline CDR1 is MNHEY and CDR2 SMNVEV (reference sequence). The CDR3 sequence is 15 residues long.